The clone carrying this TCR beta chain came up a few times. What it recognizes is unknown. The CDR3 is made up of 16 amino acids. Germline V gives CDR1 SGHAT, CDR2 FQNNGV. The V gene end was trimmed by 2 bases and the J gene end by 5 bases; junction bases not matched to a gene: 9. This sample is part of a study of cytomegalovirus exposure and HLA in healthy donors. The overall study: Earlier results showed 117 million unique TCR beta sequences derived from approximately 170 million T cells. Study-level results: HLA alleles showed associations with 15,000 to 20,000 TCR beta sequences in a later analysis, at a 0.05 false discovery rate. The authors judged a highly shared variant cluster likely a sequencing artifact. Later analysis demonstrated an association between a missense DCLRE1C variant and TCR beta V- and J-gene trimming.

In the PCR, 60 Vbeta and 13 Jbeta primers were used. Sequenced by immunoSEQ multiplex PCR; TCRdb stores in-frame clones only, minus some. Of 150,000 or so clones in the sample, around 78% were seen once. The sample comprised PBMCs. The TCR sequence derives from a female donor in good health and CMV-seronegative. The chain links TRBV11-2 to TRBJ2-5, with 9 bases fitting TRBD2. The CDR3 is CASSLRRSGSLETQYF. In DNA, the CDR3 is TGTGCCAGCAGCTTAAGGCGTAGCGGGAGTTTGGAGACCCAGTACTTC.